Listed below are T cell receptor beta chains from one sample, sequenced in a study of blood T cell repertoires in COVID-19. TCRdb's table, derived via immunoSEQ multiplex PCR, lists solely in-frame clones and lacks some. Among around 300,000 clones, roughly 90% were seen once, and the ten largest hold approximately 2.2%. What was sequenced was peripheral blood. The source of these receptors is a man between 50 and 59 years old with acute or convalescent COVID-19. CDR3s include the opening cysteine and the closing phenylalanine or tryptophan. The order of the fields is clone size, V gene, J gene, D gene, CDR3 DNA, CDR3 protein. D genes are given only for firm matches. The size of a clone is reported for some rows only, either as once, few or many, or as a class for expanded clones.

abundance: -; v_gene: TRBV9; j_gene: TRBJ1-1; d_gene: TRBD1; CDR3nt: TGTGCCAGCACCCAGACAGGGGGCAACACTGAAGCTTTCTTT; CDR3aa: CASTQTGGNTEAFF
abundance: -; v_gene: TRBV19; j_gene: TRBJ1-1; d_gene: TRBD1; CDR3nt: TGTGCCAGTATCCCCGGACAGGGAGGGAGTCGTACTGAAGCTTTCTTT; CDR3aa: CASIPGQGGSRTEAFF
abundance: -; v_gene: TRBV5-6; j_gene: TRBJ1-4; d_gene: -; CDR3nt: TGTGCCAGCAGCTTGGGAAGGGGTGAAAAACTGTTTTTT; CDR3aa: CASSLGRGEKLFF
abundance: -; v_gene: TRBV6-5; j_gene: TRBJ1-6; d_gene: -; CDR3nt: TGTGCCAGCAGTTACTCCGGGGATTCACCCCTCCACTTT; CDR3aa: CASSYSGDSPLHF
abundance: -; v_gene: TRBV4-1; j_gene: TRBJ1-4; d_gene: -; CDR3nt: TGCGCCAGCAGCCAAGAAGGGCAGGGTAATGAAAAACTGTTTTTT; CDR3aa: CASSQEGQGNEKLFF
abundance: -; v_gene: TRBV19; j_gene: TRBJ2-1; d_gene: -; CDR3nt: TGTGCCAGTAGTAGGGGGGACAGAGATGACAATGAGCAGTTCTTC; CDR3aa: CASSRGDRDDNEQFF
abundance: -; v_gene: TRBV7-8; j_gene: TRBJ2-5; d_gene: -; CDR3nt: TGTGCCAGCAGGATGGGGGGGCTCACGGGGGAGACCCAGTACTTC; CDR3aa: CASRMGGLTGETQYF
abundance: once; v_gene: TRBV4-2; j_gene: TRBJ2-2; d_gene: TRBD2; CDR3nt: TGTGCCAGCAGCCTTAGCGGGGCAAACACCGGGGAGCTGTTTTTT; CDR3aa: CASSLSGANTGELFF
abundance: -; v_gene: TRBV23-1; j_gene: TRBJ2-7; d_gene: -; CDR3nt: TGCGCCAGCAGCCGGGAATCCGGCGACGGAGACTACGAGCAGTACTTC; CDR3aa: CASSRESGDGDYEQYF
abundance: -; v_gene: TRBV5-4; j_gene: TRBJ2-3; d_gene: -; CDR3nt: TGTGCCAGCAGCTTGGTAGGGGGGAGGGCAGATACGCAGTATTTT; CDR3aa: CASSLVGGRADTQYF
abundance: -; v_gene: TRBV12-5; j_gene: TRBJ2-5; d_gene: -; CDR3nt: TGTGCTAGTGGTCCAACACCTCCCGGGGGGACAAGGGCGTACGGAGAGACCCAGTACTTC; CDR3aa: CASGPTPPGGTRAYGETQYF
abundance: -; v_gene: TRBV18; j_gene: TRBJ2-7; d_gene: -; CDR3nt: TGTGCCAGCTCACCCGAGAACGAGCAGTACTTC; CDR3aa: CASSPENEQYF
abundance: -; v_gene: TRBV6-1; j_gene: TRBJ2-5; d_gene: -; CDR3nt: TGTGCCAGCAGTGAGGTGGGGGGTGTCAAAGAGACCCAGTACTTC; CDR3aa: CASSEVGGVKETQYF